This record concerns one TCR beta chain sequence. Its matching antigen is unknown. This specimen comes from a study of T cell clonotyping in hematopoietic cell transplantation. Across the study: Pretransplant recipient samples were taken after cytoreduction.

TCRdb's copy holds only in-frame clones and misses some; the assay was immunoSEQ multiplex PCR. This table has 50,000 or so clones, about four fifths appearing once. V was cut by 4 bases and J by 0 bases, with 21 bases left in between. The CDR3 contains 19 residues. The germline V gene has CDR1 MNHEY and CDR2 SMNVEV (reference sequence). Study-wide findings and caveats: CD4 and CD8 repertoire contributions could not be separated without sorting. Broader posttransplant TCR repertoire diversity was predicted by graft donor and pretransplant recipient Inverse Simpson Index values.

As to time point: recipient sample about 28 days before transplant, after cytoreduction. Recipient blood drawn about 28 days pretransplant and days 30, 100, 180 after. Sequences were derived from peripheral blood mononuclear cells, sampled before stem cell transplant. The V and J genes are TRBV27 and TRBJ1-4; D ambiguous. This receptor was obtained from a man aged 60-69 years with myelodysplastic syndrome. Some clones in this sample may be carry-over from other donors' samples. The chain's CDR3 is CASSSMTGLLSATNEKLFF. The CDR3 DNA sequence: TGTGCCAGCAGTTCTATGACCGGTTTACTCAGTGCAACTAATGAAAAACTGTTTTTT.